Only a few counts were recorded for the clone carrying this T cell receptor (beta chain). No antigen is known for it. This CDR3 comprises 17 residues. Trimming took 6 bases from V and 6 from J; bases not matched to a gene: 15. The V gene's germline CDR1 is SNHLY and CDR2 FYNNEI. The data were obtained in a study of cytomegalovirus exposure and HLA in healthy donors. Study conclusions and caveats: Some V segments, including TRBV6-2 and TRBV6-3, were excluded as indistinguishable.

Primers: 60 Vbeta forward and 13 Jbeta reverse. Measured with immunoSEQ multiplex PCR; TCRdb has only the in-frame clones, and not every one. Here the sample spans about 67,000 clones, less than 80% being singletons. The donors gave bone marrow, and they were healthy. The study sampled nominally healthy donors, though unrecorded immune exposures were likely. The clonotype originates from a man in his sixties in good health and CMV-seropositive. V gene TRBV2 combines with J gene TRBJ2-1; 9 positions agree with TRBD1. Input material: PBMCs. CDR3 nucleotide sequence: TGTGCCAGCAGCGTAAAACCGACGGGACAGGGCTCCAATGAGCAGTTCTTC. Translation: CASSVKPTGQGSNEQFF. The full variable domain, rest sourced from reference TRBV2 and TRBJ2-1, is EPEVTQTPSHQVTQMGQEVILRCVPISNHLYFYWYRQILGQKVEFLVSFYNNEISEKSEIFDDQFSVERPDGSNFTLKIRSTKLEDSAMYFCASSVKPTGQGSNEQFFGPGTRLTVL.